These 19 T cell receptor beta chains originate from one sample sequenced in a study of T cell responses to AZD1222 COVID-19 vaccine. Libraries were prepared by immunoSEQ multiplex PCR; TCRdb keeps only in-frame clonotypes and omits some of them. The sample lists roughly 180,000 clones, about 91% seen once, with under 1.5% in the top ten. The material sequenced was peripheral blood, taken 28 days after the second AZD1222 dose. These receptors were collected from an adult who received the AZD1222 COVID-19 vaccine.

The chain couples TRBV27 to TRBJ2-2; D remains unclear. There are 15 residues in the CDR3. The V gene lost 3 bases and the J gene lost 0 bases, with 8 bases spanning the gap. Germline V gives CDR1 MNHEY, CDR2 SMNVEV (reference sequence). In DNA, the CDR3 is TGTGCCAGCAGTTTTCGAGCCCCGAACACCGGGGAGCTGTTTTTT. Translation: CASSFRAPNTGELFF.

CDR3 protein: CASSQEGRPGNRDEQFF. For the CDR3, the DNA is TGTGCCAGCAGCCAAGAGGGGCGCCCGGGCAATCGAGATGAGCAGTTCTTC. The rearrangement uses TRBV3-1 (or the pseudogene TRBV3-2) and TRBJ2-1; a weak D match, TRBD1 (5 bases). The V gene's germline CDR1 is LGHDT and CDR2 YNNKEL (reference sequence). The CDR3 loop spans 17 amino acids. Trimming took off 0 bases at V and 8 bases at J, with 20 bases between the two ends.

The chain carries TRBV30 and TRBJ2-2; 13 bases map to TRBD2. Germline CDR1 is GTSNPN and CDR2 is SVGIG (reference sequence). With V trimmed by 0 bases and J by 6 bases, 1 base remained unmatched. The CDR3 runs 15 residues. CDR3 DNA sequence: TGTGCCTGGAGTGTCGGACTAGCGGGAGCCGGGGAGCTGTTTTTT. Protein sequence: CAWSVGLAGAGELFF.

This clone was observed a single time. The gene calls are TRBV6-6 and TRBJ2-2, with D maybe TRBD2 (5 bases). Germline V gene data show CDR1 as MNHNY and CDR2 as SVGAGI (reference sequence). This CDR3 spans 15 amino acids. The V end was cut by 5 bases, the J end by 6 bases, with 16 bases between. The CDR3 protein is CASSGSGVYAGELFF. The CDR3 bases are TGTGCCAGCAGTGGGAGTGGGGTTTACGCCGGGGAGCTGTTTTTT.

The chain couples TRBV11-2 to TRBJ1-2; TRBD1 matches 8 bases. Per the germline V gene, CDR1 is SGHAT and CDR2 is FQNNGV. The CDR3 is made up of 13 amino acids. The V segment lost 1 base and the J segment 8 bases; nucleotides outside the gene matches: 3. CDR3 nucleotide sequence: TGTGCCAGCAGCTTAGTGGCAGGGGGCGGCTACACCTTC. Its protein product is CASSLVAGGGYTF.

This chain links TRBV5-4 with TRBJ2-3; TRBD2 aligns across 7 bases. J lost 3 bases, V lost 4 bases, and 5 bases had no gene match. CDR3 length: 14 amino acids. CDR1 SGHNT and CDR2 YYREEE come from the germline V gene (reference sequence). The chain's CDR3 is CASSLPGGTDTQYF. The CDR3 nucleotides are TGTGCCAGCAGCCTGCCGGGGGGTACAGATACGCAGTATTTT.

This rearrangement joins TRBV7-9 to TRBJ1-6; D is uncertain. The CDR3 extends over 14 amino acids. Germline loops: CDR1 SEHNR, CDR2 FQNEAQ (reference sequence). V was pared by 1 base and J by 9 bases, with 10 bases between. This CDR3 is CASSLESGGSPLHF. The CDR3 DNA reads TGTGCCAGCAGCTTAGAGTCTGGAGGTTCACCCCTCCACTTT.

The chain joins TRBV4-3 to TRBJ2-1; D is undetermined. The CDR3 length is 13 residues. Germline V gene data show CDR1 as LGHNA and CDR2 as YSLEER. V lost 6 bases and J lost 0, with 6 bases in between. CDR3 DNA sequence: TGCGCCAGCAGGGGAAGCTCCTACAATGAGCAGTTCTTC. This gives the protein CASRGSSYNEQFF.

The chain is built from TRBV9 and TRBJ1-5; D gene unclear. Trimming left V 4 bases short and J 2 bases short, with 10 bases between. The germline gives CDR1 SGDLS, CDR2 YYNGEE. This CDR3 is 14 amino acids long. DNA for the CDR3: TGTGCCAGCAGCCCCGGATTTGGCAATCAGCCCCAGCATTTT. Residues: CASSPGFGNQPQHF.

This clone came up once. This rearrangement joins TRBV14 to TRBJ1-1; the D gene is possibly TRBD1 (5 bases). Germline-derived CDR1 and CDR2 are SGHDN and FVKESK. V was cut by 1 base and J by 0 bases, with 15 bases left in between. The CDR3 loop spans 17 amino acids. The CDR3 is CASSQARGDPMNTEAFF. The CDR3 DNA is TGTGCCAGCAGCCAAGCCCGGGGGGACCCTATGAACACTGAAGCTTTCTTT.

CDR3 region: CASSFRDRRSTIYF. Written as DNA, the CDR3 is TGTGCCAGTAGTTTCCGGGACAGGAGAAGCACCATATATTTT. The chain joins TRBV19 to TRBJ1-3; TRBD1 agrees at 8 bases. Germline CDR1 and CDR2: LNHDA and SQIVND (reference sequence). The CDR3 length is 14 residues. J was trimmed by 9 bases and V by 5 bases; bases with no gene match: 9.

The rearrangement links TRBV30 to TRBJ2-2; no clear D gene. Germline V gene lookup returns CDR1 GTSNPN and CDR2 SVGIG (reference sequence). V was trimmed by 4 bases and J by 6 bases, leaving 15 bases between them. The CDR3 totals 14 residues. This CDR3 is CAWNWRVGAGELFF. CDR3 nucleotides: TGTGCCTGGAACTGGCGAGTTGGGGCCGGGGAGCTGTTTTTT.

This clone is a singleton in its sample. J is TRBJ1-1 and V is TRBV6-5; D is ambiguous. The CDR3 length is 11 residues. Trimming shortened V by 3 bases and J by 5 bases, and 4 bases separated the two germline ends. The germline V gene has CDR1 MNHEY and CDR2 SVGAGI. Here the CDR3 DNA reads TGTGCCAGCAGTTATCTGACTGAAGCTTTCTTT. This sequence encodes CASSYLTEAFF.

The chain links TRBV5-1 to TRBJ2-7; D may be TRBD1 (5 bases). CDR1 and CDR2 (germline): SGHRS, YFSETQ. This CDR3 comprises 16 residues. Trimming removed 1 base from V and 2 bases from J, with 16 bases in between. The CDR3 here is CASSLTPTGATYEQYF. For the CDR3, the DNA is TGCGCCAGCAGCTTGACACCTACAGGAGCCACCTACGAGCAGTACTTC.

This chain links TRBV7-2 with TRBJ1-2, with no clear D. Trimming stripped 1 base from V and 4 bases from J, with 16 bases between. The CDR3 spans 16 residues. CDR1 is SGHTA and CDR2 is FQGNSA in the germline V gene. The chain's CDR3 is CASSLDETRHIYGYTF. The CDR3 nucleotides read TGTGCCAGCAGCTTAGACGAGACTCGGCATATCTATGGCTACACCTTC.

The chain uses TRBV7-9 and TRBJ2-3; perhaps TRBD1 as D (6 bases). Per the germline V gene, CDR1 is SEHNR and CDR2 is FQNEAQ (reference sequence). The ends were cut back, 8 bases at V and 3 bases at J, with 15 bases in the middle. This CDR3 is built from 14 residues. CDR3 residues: CASDRSLSTDTQYF. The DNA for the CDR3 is TGTGCCAGCGACAGGTCTTTAAGTACAGATACGCAGTATTTT.

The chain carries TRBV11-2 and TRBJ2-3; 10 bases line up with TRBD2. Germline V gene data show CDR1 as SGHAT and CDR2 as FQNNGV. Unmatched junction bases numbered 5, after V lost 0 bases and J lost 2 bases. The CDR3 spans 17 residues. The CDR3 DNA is TGTGCCAGCAGCTTAGATTTCGGACTAGCGGACACAGATACGCAGTATTTT. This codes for CASSLDFGLADTDTQYF.

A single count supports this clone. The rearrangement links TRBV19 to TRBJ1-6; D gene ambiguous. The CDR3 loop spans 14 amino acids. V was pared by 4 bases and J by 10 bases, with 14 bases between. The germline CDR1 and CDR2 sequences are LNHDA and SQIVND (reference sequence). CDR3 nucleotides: TGTGCCAGTAGTAGTGAGGTTTGGGCCTCACCCCTCCACTTT. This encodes CASSSEVWASPLHF. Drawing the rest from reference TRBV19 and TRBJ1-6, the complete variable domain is DGGITQSPKYLFRKEGQNVTLSCEQNLNHDAMYWYRQDPGQGLRLIYYSQIVNDFQKGDIAEGYSVSREKKESFPLTVTSAQKNPTAFYLCASSSEVWASPLHFGNGTRLTVT.

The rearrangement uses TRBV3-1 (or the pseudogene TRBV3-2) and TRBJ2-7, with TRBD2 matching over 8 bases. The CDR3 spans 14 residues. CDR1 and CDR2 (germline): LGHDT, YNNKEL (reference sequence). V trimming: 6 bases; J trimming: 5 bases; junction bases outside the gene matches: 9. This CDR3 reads CASSPHLAGHEQYF. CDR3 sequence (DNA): TGTGCCAGCAGTCCACATCTAGCGGGCCACGAGCAGTACTTC.